This record concerns one T cell receptor beta chain sequence. Its antigen is still unknown. This sample is drawn from a study of OX40 agonist ivuxolimab in advanced cancers. Across the study: Patients received ivuxolimab, an agonistic anti-OX40 (CD134) antibody. Patients treated during dose escalation were battling hepatocellular carcinoma, melanoma, renal cell or head and neck cancer.

CDR3 length equals 15 residues. J lost 4 bases, V lost 4 bases, and 7 bases had no gene match. Germline lookup yields CDR1 SGHRS and CDR2 YFSETQ. Study-wide results and caveats: Among patients with partial responses at 0.1-3.0 mg/kg, clonal expansion was among the lowest. More expanded clones were found, on average, in CD8+ than in CD4+ T cells.

Generated by immunoSEQ multiplex PCR, the TCRdb table keeps only in-frame clones and is missing some. The data show 60,000 or so clones, 70% to 90% seen once. Sequenced material: CD4+ or CD8+ T cells sorted from blood, taken in a trial of the OX40 agonist ivuxolimab. The V and J genes are TRBV5-1 and TRBJ2-3, with 9 positions matching TRBD1. This TCR came from an adult with an advanced solid tumor such as melanoma, head and neck, liver or kidney cancer. The CDR3 sequence: CASSDTTGGADTQYF. The CDR3 coding sequence is TGCGCCAGCAGCGATACGACAGGGGGGGCAGATACGCAGTATTTT.